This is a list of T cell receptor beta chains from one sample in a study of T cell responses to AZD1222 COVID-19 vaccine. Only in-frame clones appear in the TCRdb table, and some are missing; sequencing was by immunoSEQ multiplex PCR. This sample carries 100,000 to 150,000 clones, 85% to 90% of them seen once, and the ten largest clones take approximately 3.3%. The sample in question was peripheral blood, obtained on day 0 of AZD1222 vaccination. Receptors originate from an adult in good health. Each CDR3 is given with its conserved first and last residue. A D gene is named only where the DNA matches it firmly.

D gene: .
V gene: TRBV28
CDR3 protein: CASSFAREGNQPQHF

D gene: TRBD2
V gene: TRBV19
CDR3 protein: CASTTSGGTTNEQFF

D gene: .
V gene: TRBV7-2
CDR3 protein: CASSLAVSAGNTIYF

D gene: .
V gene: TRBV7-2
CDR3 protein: CASSLAGGNNSPLHF

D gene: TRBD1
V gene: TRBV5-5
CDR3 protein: CASSLAATGSSQETQYF

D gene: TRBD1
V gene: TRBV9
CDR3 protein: CASSVNRGTEAFF

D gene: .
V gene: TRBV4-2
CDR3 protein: CASSQGQRNTEAFF

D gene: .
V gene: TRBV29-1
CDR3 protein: CSCRGTYEQYF

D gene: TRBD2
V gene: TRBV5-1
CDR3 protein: CASSLAPGLAVTGELFF

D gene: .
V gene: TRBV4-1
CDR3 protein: CATHGGYGYTF

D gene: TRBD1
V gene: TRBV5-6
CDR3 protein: CASSSDRDYEQYF

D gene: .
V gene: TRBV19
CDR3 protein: CASSIWGAGKNTEAFF

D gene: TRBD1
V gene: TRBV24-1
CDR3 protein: CATRAGGTGANEQFF

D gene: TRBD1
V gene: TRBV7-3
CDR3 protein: CASSQGQGNNSPLHF

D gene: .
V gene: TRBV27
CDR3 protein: CASRGLRDPEAYEQYF

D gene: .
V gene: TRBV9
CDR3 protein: CASSVGGKNEKLFF

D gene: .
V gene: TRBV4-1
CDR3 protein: CASSQARTGIDGYTF

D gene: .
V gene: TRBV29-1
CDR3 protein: CSGTRASGAIF

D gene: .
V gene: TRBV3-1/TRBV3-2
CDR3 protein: CASSTPAELGYTF

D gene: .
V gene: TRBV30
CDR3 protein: CAWARGADQPQHF

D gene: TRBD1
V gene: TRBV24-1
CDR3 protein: CATSGGTALQETQYF

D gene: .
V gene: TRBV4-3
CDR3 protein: CASSQEFSFPGANVLTF

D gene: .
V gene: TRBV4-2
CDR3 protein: CASSQDVGIASKNIQYF

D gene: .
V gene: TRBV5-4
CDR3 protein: CASTSFGTGELFF

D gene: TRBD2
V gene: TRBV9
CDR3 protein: CASSVASLESRTSLYNEQFF

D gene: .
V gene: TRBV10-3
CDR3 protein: CAISGTANTGELFF

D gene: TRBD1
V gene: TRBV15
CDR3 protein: CATSRAWDRGRTDQPQHF

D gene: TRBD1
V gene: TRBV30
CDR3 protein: CAWSRQGAQPQHF

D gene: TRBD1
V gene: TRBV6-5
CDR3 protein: CASSRTGANEQFF